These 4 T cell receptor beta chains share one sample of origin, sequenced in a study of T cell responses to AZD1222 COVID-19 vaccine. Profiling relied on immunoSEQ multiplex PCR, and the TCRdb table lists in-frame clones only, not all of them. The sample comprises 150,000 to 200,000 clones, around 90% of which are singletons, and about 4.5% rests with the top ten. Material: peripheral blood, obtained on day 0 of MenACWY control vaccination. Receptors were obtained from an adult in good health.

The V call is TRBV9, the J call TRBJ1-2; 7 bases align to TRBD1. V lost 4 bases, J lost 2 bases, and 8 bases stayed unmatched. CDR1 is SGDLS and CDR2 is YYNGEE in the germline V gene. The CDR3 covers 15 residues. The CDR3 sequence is CASSPRQGFNYGYTF. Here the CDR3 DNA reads TGTGCCAGCAGCCCTCGACAGGGTTTCAACTATGGCTACACCTTC.

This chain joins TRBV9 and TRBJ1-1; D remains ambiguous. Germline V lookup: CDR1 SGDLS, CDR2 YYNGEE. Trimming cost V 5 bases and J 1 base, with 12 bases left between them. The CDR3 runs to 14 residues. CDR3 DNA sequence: TGTGCCAGCAGTCCGGACGGCACGAACACTGAAGCTTTCTTT. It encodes CASSPDGTNTEAFF.

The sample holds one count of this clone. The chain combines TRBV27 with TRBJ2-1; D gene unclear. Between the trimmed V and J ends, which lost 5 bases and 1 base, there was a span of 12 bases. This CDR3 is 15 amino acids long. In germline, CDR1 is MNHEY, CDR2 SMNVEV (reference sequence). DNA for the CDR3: TGTGCCAGCAGTACCTACAGCATGTCCTACAATGAGCAGTTCTTC. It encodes CASSTYSMSYNEQFF.

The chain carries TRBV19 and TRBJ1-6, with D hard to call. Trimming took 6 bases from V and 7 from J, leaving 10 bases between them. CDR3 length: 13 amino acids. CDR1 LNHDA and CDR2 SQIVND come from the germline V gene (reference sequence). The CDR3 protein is CASSRVSNSPLHF. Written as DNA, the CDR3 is TGTGCCAGTAGCCGAGTTTCGAATTCACCCCTCCACTTT.